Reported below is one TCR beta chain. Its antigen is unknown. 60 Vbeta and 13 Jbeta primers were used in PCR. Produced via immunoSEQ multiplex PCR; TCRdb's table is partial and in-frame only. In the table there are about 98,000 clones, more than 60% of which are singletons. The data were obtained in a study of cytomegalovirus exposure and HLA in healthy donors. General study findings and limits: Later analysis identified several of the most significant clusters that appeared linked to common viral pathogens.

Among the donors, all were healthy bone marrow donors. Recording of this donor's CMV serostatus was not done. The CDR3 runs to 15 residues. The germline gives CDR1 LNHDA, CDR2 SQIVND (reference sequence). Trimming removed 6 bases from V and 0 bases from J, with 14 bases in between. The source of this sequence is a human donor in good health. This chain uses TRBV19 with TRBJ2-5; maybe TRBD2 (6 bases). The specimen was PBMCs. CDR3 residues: CASSNKRADQETQYF. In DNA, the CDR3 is TGTGCCAGTAGCAATAAGCGGGCGGACCAAGAGACCCAGTACTTC.